These T cell receptor beta chains were read from a single sample in a study of cytomegalovirus exposure and HLA in healthy donors. The protocol was immunoSEQ multiplex PCR, while the TCRdb copy is restricted to in-frame clones and leaves out a portion. Of 100,000 to 150,000 clones in the sample, around 10% were seen once. Sequencing was done on a sample of PBMCs. These receptors were obtained from a woman aged 40 to 50 in good health and CMV-seropositive. CDR3s include the opening cysteine and the closing phenylalanine or tryptophan. A D gene is named only where the DNA matches it firmly. The size entry is marked missing in some rows and otherwise reads once, few, many or a size class.

TRBD2 | - | TRBJ2-1 | TRBV6-1 | TGTGCCAGCAGTGAATACTTTGGACTAGCGGGGCTGTCCTACAATGAGCAGTTCTTC | CASSEYFGLAGLSYNEQFF
TRBD1 | - | TRBJ1-1 | TRBV7-2 | TGTGCCAGCAGCTTAGAGGCGGGACAGGGAAACACTGAAGCTTTCTTT | CASSLEAGQGNTEAFF
TRBD2 | - | TRBJ2-3 | TRBV7-6 | TGTGCCAGCAGCATGGGACTAGCGGGGCAGGATACGCAGTATTTT | CASSMGLAGQDTQYF
- | once | TRBJ1-1 | TRBV11-3 | TGTGCCAGCAGGACGCCAATGGGGGCGGGCACTGAAGCTTTCTTT | CASRTPMGAGTEAFF
TRBD1 | few | TRBJ1-1 | TRBV2 | TGTGCCAGCAGGGGGACAGAAGCGCAGACTGAAGCTTTCTTT | CASRGTEAQTEAFF
- | few | TRBJ2-3 | TRBV5-1 | TGCGCCAGCAGCGAAGGGGGGGGGAGCACAGATACGCAGTATTTT | CASSEGGGSTDTQYF
TRBD2 | - | TRBJ2-6 | TRBV5-1 | TGCGCCAGCAGCTTGGCCGGCGGGGGGTCTGGGGCCAACGTCCTGACTTTC | CASSLAGGGSGANVLTF
- | - | TRBJ1-2 | TRBV7-8 | TGTGCCAGCAGCTTAGAGGTAGGGGCTGGCTACACCTTC | CASSLEVGAGYTF
- | few | TRBJ1-2 | TRBV6-5 | TGTGCCAGCAGTCCTTCGACAGGTGTCTATGGCTACACCTTC | CASSPSTGVYGYTF
- | - | TRBJ1-4 | TRBV2 | TGTGCCAGCACTGGTTGGCAGGGTAGCGAAAAACTGTTTTTT | CASTGWQGSEKLFF
TRBD1 | - | TRBJ2-7 | TRBV29-1 | TGCAGCGCGTTGAAGTTTGCCGGACAGGGACTCCACGAGCAGTACTTC | CSALKFAGQGLHEQYF
- | few | TRBJ2-1 | TRBV10-3 | TGTGCCATCAGTGATGAAACATCCTTTTGGGAGCAGTTCTTC | CAISDETSFWEQFF
- | - | TRBJ2-5 | TRBV6-5 | TGTGCCAGCAGTTACGGCGCAGGGGAGACCCAGTACTTC | CASSYGAGETQYF
- | - | TRBJ1-2 | TRBV19 | TGTGCCAGTAGTATCACGGCACAGGGTATTAATGGCTACACCTTC | CASSITAQGINGYTF
TRBD1 | few | TRBJ2-7 | TRBV5-1 | TGCGCCAGCAGCCCCACGGCGGCAGGGGGCTCCTACGAGCAGTACTTC | CASSPTAAGGSYEQYF
TRBD1 | - | TRBJ2-3 | TRBV2 | TGTGCCAGCAGTGACTTGGACAGGGTCGCAGATACGCAGTATTTT | CASSDLDRVADTQYF
TRBD1 | - | TRBJ2-7 | TRBV5-4 | TGTGCCAGCAGCTTACAGGGGTACGAGCAGTACTTC | CASSLQGYEQYF
- | few | TRBJ1-1 | TRBV6-5 | TGTGCCAGCAGTTCTCCAGGGATACTTCGAGCTTTCTTT | CASSSPGILRAFF
- | few | TRBJ2-6 | TRBV9 | TGTGCCAGCAGCGCTACGCCCGATCTCGGGGCCAACGTCCTGACTTTC | CASSATPDLGANVLTF
TRBD1 | few | TRBJ2-5 | TRBV7-2 | TGTGCCAGCAGCTTAGGGACAGGGGGCGCAGAGACCCAGTACTTC | CASSLGTGGAETQYF
TRBD2 | few | TRBJ2-3 | TRBV7-9 | TGTGCCAGCAGCTTAGTGTTGGGGAAGCGGGGGGGCCTGGATACGCAGTATTTT | CASSLVLGKRGGLDTQYF
- | - | TRBJ1-2 | TRBV5-4 | TGTGCCAGCAGCTTGACGGCAGGGGAAGGCTATGGCTACACCTTC | CASSLTAGEGYGYTF
- | - | TRBJ2-3 | TRBV11-2 | TGTGCCAGCAGCCCTCGGGGGAGAACAGATACGCAGTATTTT | CASSPRGRTDTQYF
- | few | TRBJ1-2 | TRBV9 | TGTGCCAGCAGCCCCTTGGGCGACCCCTATGGCTACACCTTC | CASSPLGDPYGYTF
- | few | TRBJ2-1 | TRBV10-3 | TGTGCCACCAACTCCTACAATGAGCAGTTCTTC | CATNSYNEQFF
- | - | TRBJ2-5 | TRBV5-1 | TGCGCCAGCAGCTCCTCAGGGGTAACTCAAGAGACCCAGTACTTC | CASSSSGVTQETQYF
TRBD2 | few | TRBJ2-5 | TRBV6-5 | TGTGCCAGCAGCCAGCGGGGGGGGGTGGAGACCCAGTACTTC | CASSQRGGVETQYF
- | - | TRBJ2-5 | TRBV6-1 | TGTGCCAGCAGTGAGATCGGGGGATCCCAAGAGACCCAGTACTTC | CASSEIGGSQETQYF
TRBD1 | - | TRBJ2-1 | TRBV6-1 | TGTGCCAACAGTACCGACAGGGGATCCTACAATGAGCAGTTCTTC | CANSTDRGSYNEQFF
- | few | TRBJ1-6 | TRBV29-1 | TGCAGCGTCCACCTACCTAGTAATTCACCCCTCCACTTT | CSVHLPSNSPLHF
TRBD1 | few | TRBJ2-2 | TRBV25-1 | TGTGCCAGCAGTGCACGACAGGGGAGACCCGGGGAGCTGTTTTTT | CASSARQGRPGELFF
TRBD1 | few | TRBJ1-6 | TRBV19 | TGTGCCAGTAGCCGACAGGGACCTAATTCACCCCTCCACTTT | CASSRQGPNSPLHF
- | few | TRBJ1-1 | TRBV19 | TGTGCCAGTAGTCAACAGACGAACACTGAAGCTTTCTTT | CASSQQTNTEAFF
- | few | TRBJ1-5 | TRBV14 | TGTGCCAGCAGCCAGTACTCCGGGCAGCCCCAGCATTTT | CASSQYSGQPQHF
- | few | TRBJ1-6 | TRBV5-3 | TGTGCCAGAAGCTTGGATTGGCAGACTGCGGGGAATTCACCCCTCCACTTT | CARSLDWQTAGNSPLHF
TRBD1 | few | TRBJ1-1 | TRBV7-2 | TGTGCCAGCAGCACAAGACAGGGGAAGGGCACTGAAGCTTTCTTT | CASSTRQGKGTEAFF
TRBD1 | few | TRBJ1-5 | TRBV28 | TGTGCCAGCAGTCCTGGGACAGCGGCAAGCAATCAGCCCCAGCATTTT | CASSPGTAASNQPQHF
TRBD2 | - | TRBJ2-7 | TRBV7-9 | TGTGCCAGCAGTTTTGCGGGGGGCTCCTACGAGCAGTACTTC | CASSFAGGSYEQYF
- | - | TRBJ2-3 | TRBV2 | TGTGCCAGCAGTGGATTTGACAGTAACACAGATACGCAGTATTTT | CASSGFDSNTDTQYF
- | few | TRBJ1-6 | TRBV27 | TGTGCCAGCAGTTCGCACCCCGGTATCGGGGGTGACTCACCCCTCCACTTT | CASSSHPGIGGDSPLHF
- | - | TRBJ2-3 | TRBV9 | TGTGCCAGCAGCGCCACAGGGAGCACAGATACGCAGTATTTT | CASSATGSTDTQYF
TRBD2 | - | TRBJ2-3 | TRBV2 | TGTGCCAGCAAGCGGGGGGGGACAGATACGCAGTATTTT | CASKRGGTDTQYF
TRBD1 | - | TRBJ1-2 | TRBV10-2 | TGCGCCAGCAGGGGGACAGGGGAGGACTATGGCTACACCTTC | CASRGTGEDYGYTF
TRBD1 | few | TRBJ2-7 | TRBV11-3 | TGTGCCAGCAGCCAATCCTGGACAGGGAGTTACGAGCAGTACTTC | CASSQSWTGSYEQYF
TRBD1 | - | TRBJ2-1 | TRBV5-6 | TGCGCCAGCAGCTTGAGATTTGGGACAGGGAAGAATGAGCAGTTCTTC | CASSLRFGTGKNEQFF